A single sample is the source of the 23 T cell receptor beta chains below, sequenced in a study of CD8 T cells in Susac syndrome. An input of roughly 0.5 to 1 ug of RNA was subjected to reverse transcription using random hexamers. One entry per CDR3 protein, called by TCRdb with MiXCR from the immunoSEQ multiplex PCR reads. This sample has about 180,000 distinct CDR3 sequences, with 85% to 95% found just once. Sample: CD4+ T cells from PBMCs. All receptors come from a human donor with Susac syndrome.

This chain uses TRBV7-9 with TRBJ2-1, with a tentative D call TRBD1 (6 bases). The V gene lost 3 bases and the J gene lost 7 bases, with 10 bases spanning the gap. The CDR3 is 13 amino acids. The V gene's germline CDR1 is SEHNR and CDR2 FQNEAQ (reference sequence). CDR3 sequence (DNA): TGTGCCAGCAGCTTCTCTCAGGGGAATGAGCAGTTCTTC. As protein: CASSFSQGNEQFF.

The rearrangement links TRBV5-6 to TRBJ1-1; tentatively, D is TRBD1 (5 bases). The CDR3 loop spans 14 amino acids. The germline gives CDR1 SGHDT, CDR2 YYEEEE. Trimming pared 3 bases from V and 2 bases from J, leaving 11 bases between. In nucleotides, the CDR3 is TGTGCCAGCAGCTGGGGACTGGACAACACTGAAGCTTTCTTT. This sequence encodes CASSWGLDNTEAFF.

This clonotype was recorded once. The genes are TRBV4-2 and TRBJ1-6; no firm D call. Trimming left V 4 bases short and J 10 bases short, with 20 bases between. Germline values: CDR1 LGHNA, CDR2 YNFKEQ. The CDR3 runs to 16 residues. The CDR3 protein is CASSPLDEAVRSPLHF. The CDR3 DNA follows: TGTGCCAGCAGCCCGTTGGACGAAGCCGTCAGATCACCCCTCCACTTT.

The CDR3 DNA reads TGTGCCACCACCGGCCAGCCTAACACTGGGGCCAACGTCCTGACTTTC. This encodes CATTGQPNTGANVLTF. This chain joins TRBV5-4 and TRBJ2-6; no definite D call. CDR3 length: 16 residues. CDR1 is SGHNT and CDR2 is YYREEE in the germline V gene (reference sequence). V dropped 9 bases and J dropped 2 bases, with 18 bases sitting between them.

CDR3 sequence: CASSLNRDGPQHF. The DNA of the CDR3 is TGTGCCAGCAGTTTGAACCGGGACGGGCCCCAGCATTTT. The V and J genes are TRBV6-6 and TRBJ1-5, with D perhaps matching TRBD1 (5 bases). This CDR3 has 13 amino acids. Germline values: CDR1 MNHNY, CDR2 SVGAGI (reference sequence). V dropped 4 bases and J dropped 9 bases, with 13 bases sitting between them.

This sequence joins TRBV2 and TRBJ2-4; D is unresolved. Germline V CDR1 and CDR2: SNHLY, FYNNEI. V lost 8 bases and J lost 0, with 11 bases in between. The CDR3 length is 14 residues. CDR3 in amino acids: CASAGSVAKNIQYF. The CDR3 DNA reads TGTGCCAGCGCCGGGTCCGTAGCCAAAAACATTCAGTACTTC.

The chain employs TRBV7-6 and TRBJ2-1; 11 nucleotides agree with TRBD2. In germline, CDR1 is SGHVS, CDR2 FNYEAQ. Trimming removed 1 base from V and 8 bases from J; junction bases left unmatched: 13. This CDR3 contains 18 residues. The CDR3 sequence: CASSLEVRASGRRDEQFF. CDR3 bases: TGTGCCAGCAGCTTAGAGGTCAGGGCTAGCGGGAGGAGGGATGAGCAGTTCTTC.

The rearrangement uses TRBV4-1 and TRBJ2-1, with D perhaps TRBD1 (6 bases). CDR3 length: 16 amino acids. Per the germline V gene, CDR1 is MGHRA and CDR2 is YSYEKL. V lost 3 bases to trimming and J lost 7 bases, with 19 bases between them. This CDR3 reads CASSHPRDTLMNEQFF. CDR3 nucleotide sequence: TGCGCCAGCAGCCATCCCCGGGACACCCTTATGAATGAGCAGTTCTTC.

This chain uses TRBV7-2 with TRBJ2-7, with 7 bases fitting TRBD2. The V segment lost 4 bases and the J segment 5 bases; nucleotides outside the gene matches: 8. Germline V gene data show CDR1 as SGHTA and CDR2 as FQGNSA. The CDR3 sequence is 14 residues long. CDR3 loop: CASSSRTSMDEQYF. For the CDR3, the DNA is TGTGCCAGCAGCTCCCGGACTAGTATGGACGAGCAGTACTTC. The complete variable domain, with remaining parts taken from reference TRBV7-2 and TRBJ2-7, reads GAGVSQSPSNKVTEKGKDVELRCDPISGHTALYWYRQSLGQGLEFLIYFQGNSAPDKSGLPSDRFSAERTGGSVSTLTIQRTQQEDSAVYLCASSSRTSMDEQYFGPGTRLTVT.

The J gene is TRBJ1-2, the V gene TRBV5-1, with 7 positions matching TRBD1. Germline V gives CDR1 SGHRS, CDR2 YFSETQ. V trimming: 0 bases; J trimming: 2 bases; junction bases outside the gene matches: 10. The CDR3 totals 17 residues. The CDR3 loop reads CASSLAPHRQGNYGYTF. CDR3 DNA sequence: TGCGCCAGCAGCTTGGCCCCCCACCGACAGGGAAACTATGGCTACACCTTC.

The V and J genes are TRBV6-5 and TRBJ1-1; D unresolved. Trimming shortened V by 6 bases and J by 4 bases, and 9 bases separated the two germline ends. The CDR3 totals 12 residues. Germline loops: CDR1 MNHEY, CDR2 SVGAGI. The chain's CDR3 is CASSRPGTEAFF. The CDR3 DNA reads TGTGCCAGCAGCCGACCGGGCACTGAAGCTTTCTTT.

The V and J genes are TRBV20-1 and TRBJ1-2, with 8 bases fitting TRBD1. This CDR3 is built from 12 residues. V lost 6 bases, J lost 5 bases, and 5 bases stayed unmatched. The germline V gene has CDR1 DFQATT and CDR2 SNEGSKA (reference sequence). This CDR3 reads CSAVDRGYGYTF. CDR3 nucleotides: TGCAGTGCCGTCGACAGGGGATATGGCTACACCTTC.

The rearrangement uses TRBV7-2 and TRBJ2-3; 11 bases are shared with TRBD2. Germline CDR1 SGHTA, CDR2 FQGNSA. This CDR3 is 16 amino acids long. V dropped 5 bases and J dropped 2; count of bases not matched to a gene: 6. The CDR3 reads CASSLDSGRDTDTQYF. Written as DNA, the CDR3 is TGTGCCAGCAGCCTGGATAGCGGGAGGGACACAGATACGCAGTATTTT.

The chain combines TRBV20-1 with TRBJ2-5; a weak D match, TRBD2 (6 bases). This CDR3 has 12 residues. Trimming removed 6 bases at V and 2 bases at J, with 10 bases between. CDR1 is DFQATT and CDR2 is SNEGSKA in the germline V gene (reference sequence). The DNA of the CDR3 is TGCAGTGCCGGGGACTTGCAAGAGACCCAGTACTTC. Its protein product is CSAGDLQETQYF.

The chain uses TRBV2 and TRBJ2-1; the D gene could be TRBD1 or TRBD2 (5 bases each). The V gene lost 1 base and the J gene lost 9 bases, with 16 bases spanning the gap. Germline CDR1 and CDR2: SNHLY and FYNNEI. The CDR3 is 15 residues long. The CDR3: CASSEGFRGDGEQFF. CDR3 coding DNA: TGTGCCAGCAGTGAAGGGTTCCGAGGGGATGGTGAGCAGTTCTTC.

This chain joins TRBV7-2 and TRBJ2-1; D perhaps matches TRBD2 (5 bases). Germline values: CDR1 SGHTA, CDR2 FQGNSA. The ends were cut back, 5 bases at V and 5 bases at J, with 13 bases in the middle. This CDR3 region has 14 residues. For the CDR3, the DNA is TGTGCCAGCAGCCGAAATGGACTTCACAATGAGCAGTTCTTC. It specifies CASSRNGLHNEQFF.

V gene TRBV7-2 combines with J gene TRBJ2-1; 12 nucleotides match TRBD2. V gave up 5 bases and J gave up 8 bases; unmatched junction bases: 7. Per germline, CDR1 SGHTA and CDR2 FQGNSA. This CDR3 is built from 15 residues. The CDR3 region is CASSLGLAGSDEQFF. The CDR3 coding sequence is TGTGCCAGCAGCCTCGGACTAGCGGGAAGCGATGAGCAGTTCTTC.

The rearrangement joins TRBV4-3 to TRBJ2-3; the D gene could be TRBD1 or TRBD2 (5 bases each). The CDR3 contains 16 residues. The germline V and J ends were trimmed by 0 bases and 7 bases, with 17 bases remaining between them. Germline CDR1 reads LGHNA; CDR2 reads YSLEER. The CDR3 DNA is TGCGCCAGCAGCCAAGATGCGATCGGGGCTGGGAATACGCAGTATTTT. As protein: CASSQDAIGAGNTQYF.

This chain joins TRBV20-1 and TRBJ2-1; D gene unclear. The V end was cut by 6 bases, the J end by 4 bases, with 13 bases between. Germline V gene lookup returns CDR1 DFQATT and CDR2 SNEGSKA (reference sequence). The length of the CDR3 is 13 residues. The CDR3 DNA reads TGCAGTGCAGACACCGGGCCTTACAATGAGCAGTTCTTC. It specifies CSADTGPYNEQFF.

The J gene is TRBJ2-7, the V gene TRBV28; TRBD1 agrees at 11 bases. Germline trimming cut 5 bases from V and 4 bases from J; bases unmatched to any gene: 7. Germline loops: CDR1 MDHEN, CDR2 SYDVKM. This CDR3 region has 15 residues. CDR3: CASSTRTGGSYEQYF. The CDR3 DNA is TGTGCCAGCAGTACCCGGACAGGGGGCAGTTACGAGCAGTACTTC.

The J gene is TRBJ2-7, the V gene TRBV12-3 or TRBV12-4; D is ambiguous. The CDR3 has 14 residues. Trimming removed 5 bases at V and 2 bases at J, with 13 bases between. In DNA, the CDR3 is TGTGCCAGCAGTCCCTGGGCGAATGCCTACGAGCAGTACTTC. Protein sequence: CASSPWANAYEQYF.

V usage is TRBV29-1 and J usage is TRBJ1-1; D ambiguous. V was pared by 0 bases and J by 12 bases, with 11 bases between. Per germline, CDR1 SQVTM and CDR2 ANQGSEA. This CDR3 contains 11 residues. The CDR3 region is CSVEDFPRTFF. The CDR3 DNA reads TGCAGCGTTGAAGACTTCCCTAGGACTTTCTTT. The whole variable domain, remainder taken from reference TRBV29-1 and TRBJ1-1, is SAVISQKPSRDICQRGTSLTIQCQVDSQVTMMFWYRQQPGQSLTLIATANQGSEATYESGFVIDKFPISRPNLTFSTLTVSNMSPEDSSIYLCSVEDFPRTFFGQGTRLTVV.

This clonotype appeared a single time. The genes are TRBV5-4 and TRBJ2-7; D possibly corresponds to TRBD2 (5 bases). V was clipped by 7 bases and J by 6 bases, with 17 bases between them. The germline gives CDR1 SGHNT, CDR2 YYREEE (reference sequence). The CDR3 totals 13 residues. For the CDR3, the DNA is TGTGCCAGCTCCGGGAAAGATAGTCTCGAGCAGTACTTC. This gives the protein CASSGKDSLEQYF.